This T cell receptor beta chain originates from a study of OX40 agonist ivuxolimab in advanced cancers. In the study overall: Ivuxolimab, which targeted the costimulatory receptor OX40 (CD134), was an agonistic, fully human IgG2 monoclonal antibody. In the dose-escalation cohort, about four fifths of patients were male, and the mean age was roughly 60 years with a range of roughly 23 to 90. Partial responses occurred in three dose-escalation patients: two with cutaneous melanoma and one with hepatocellular carcinoma. Patients were allowed to have had prior anti-PD-1, anti-PD-L1 or anti-CTLA-4 therapy, and approximately 40% of the dose-escalation patients had previously received checkpoint inhibitors. The point of sequencing TCRbeta in the periphery was to test whether ivuxolimab changed TCR sequence diversity and drove clonal T-cell expansion. The monotherapy dose-escalation portion (N = 52 patients) of the phase I ivuxolimab trial is reported in the paper. Among the approximately 54 dose-escalation patients, around 19 had hepatocellular carcinoma, approximately 15 melanoma, 9 renal cell carcinoma and 9 head and neck cancer. Intravenous ivuxolimab was administered to patients every 2 weeks at six dose levels: 0.01, 0.1, 0.3, 1.5, 3 and 10 mg/kg. The investigation overall reported the following: Low levels of normalized T-cell clonal expansion were also seen in some patients who did not respond. Clonal expansion of both CD4+ and CD8+ blood T cells was observed from baseline to week 6 at doses 0.1 to 3.0 mg/kg. The antigen specificity of the clonally expanded peripheral T cells was not determined. In the 0.1-3.0 mg/kg groups, partial responders had among the lowest normalized peripheral clonal expansion, particularly in CD8+ T cells. After ivuxolimab, more expanded clones were found on average in CD8+ T cells than in CD4+ T cells.

Comments on this clone: Its antigen specificity is not known. No qualities accompany the bases; no much larger clone lies one base away.

Genomic DNA was extracted from sorted cells for sequencing of the TCRbeta CDR3 region. The immunoSEQ Assay was used to sequence the TCRbeta CDR3 regions. TCRdb took this table from immuneACCESS and kept in-frame rearrangements with V and J called. Such tables lack part of the clones; where checked against another copy, unresolved V genes explain under half of the gap, and the rest is unexplained. Here the sample has over 14,000 clones; roughly 75% occur a single time. Together, the top ten hold more than 30% of the sample. Patients with autoimmune disease history or receiving systemic immunosuppression were excluded from the trial. Peripheral blood for TCR sequencing was collected from all dose cohorts at baseline, on cycle 4 day 1, and on cycle 7 day 1. Samples were obtained from an open-label, multicenter, first-in-human phase I dose-escalation trial of ivuxolimab. Adults with locally advanced or metastatic melanoma, renal cell, hepatocellular, or head and neck squamous cell carcinoma were enrolled in the trial. Before TCR sequencing, CD4+ T cells and CD8+ T cells from peripheral blood were sorted into separate populations.

The CDR3, cysteine through phenylalanine, is 16 amino acids long. The sequence is cut down to CDR3 DNA, 48 bases in frame from base 1. CDR1 MNHEY and CDR2 SMNVEV are derived from the germline V gene (reference sequence). The junction shows trimming of 6 bases on V and 6 bases on J, and the gene matches do not reach 9 bases of it. The sequence was obtained from an adult with an advanced solid tumor such as melanoma, head and neck, liver or kidney cancer. The chain couples TRBV27 to TRBJ2-1; 12 bases in the middle match TRBD1. This sample comprised CD4+ or CD8+ T cells sorted from blood, obtained in a trial of the OX40 agonist ivuxolimab. The encoded CDR3 is CASRLNRDRGLNEQFF. The DNA is as follows: TGTGCCAGCAGACTAAACCGGGACAGGGGGCTCAATGAGCAGTTCTTC.